The clone carrying this TCR beta chain was observed a single time. The sample is drawn from a study of shared clonotypes between healthy human individuals. J lost 3 bases, V lost 3 bases, and 10 bases had no gene match. Germline CDR1 and CDR2: MGHRA and YSYEKL. The CDR3 runs to 17 residues. As defined, naive CD8 cells were CD45RO-negative and positively selected for CCR7, with terminally differentiated effector memory CD45RA+ cells excluded. It was at deep level that the assay was run. In the original processing: ImmunoSEQ supplied junction-only sequences lacking quality scores, so filtering was different. Sequenced by immunoSEQ multiplex PCR; TCRdb stores in-frame clones only, minus some. The V and J calls and clone size come from that table; D and trimming were worked out from the DNA. In the table there are some 2 million clones, about 95% of which are singletons.

Sequenced material: naive CD8+ T cells sorted from blood. This chain joins TRBV4-1 and TRBJ2-3, with 9 bases fitting TRBD2. The sequence was obtained from a man younger than 35 in good health. The CDR3 spells CASSQRPSGKVTDTQYF. The CDR3 bases are TGCGCCAGCAGCCAGCGGCCTAGCGGGAAGGTGACAGATACGCAGTATTTT.